This T cell receptor beta chain was recovered during a study of Ad26.COV2.S vaccination and SARS-CoV-2 variants. Looking at the study overall: Intramuscular Ad26.COV2.S doses were given once or twice, 56 days apart.

V shed 4 bases, J shed 7 bases, and the junction held 2 bases outside the gene matches. The CDR3 runs 14 residues. Germline CDR1 reads LGHNA; CDR2 reads YNFKEQ. Assay used: immunoSEQ multiplex PCR; TCRdb lists only in-frame clones, some missing. The sample lists about 400,000 clones, around 82% occurring once. Treatment meaning: over 15 received Ad26.COV2.S at low or high dose, single or two shots; roughly 5 received placebo; per-sample allocation not given. Sampling occurred on day 63 after the first vaccine or placebo injection. Expressing Wuhan-strain SARS-CoV-2 spike, an Ad26 vector served as the vaccine.

The TCR originated in a person aged 18-65 years who received the Ad26.COV2.S COVID-19 vaccine or a placebo. This chain connects TRBV4-2 to TRBJ2-1; 12 positions agree with TRBD1. The starting material was peripheral blood, obtained in a trial of Ad26.COV2.S vaccine versus placebo. The CDR3 sequence is CASSPGQGANEQFF. CDR3 bases: TGTGCCAGCAGCCCGGGACAGGGGGCGAATGAGCAGTTCTTC.